This T cell receptor (beta chain) was documented in a study of shared clonotypes between healthy human individuals (dated by TCRdb to about 2020). Regarding the complete study: The cohort included three men and two women between 18 and 49 years of age. For each donor, three plates each were used for CD4 naive and CD4 memory, two plates were used for CD8 naive, and one plate was used for CD8 memory. The study deeply sequenced blood TCR repertoires of about 5 healthy adults to estimate repertoire size and the extent of clonotype sharing between individuals. To increase sequencing depth and limit assay-specific biases, different laboratories used diverse techniques to prepare libraries and sequence TCR repertoires. Leukapheresis yielded between about 0.85 and 9 billion PBMCs per donor. What the work shows at the level of the full study, not this receptor alone: Sharing across a few donors was observed for approximately 5% of naive CD4, over 3% of naive CD8, around 2.5% of memory CD4, and roughly 0.4% of memory CD8 clonotypes. Sampling was restricted to blood, and TCR repertoires in tissue are likely to differ from TCR repertoires in blood. Even with the large sequencing depth, rarefaction of the sorted-subset datasets indicated that sequencing was incomplete. Compared with non-shared clonotypes, the clonotypes found in all four sorted-subset donors had higher generation probabilities. Pairwise subsampling indicated that sequencing depth was expected to affect the degree of clonotype sharing among donors. The small number of donors limited the genetic and exposure-history diversity represented. Naive subsets generally had larger estimated clonotype richness than memory subsets.

TCR CDR3 regions were amplified from genomic DNA by multiplex PCR using the deep immunoSEQ assay. Extracted genomic DNA from each cell subset was spread evenly across all wells of several immunoSEQ 96-well plates, with each plate serving as a replicate. Each replicate PCR for sorted subsets received approximately 220 ng genomic DNA, equal to 30,000 or so T cell genomes. The purified libraries were quantified using a Qubit 3.0 fluorometer, sized with a Bioanalyzer 2100, and then quantified again using the KAPA Library Quantification kit. Every immunoSEQ 96-well plate was sequenced on a dedicated single-read 150-cycle Illumina NextSeq 550 flow cell. The study's own analysis went as follows. The immunoSEQ output contained only junctional sequences without quality scores, so filtering could not match that applied to full-length reads. Sequences were annotated with PyIR, a Python wrapper for IgBLAST v1.9, and V/J genes and CDR3 were assigned using IMGT germline references. Any read was removed if the V/J assignment was weak (E-value above 1e-6), the CDR3 was missing, or the read contained stop codons, out-of-frame junctions, or ambiguous translated residues. A V3J clonotype was defined by an identical inferred V gene, J gene, and CDR3 amino acid sequence. Percentage overlap between repertoires was computed as shared unique clonotypes divided by the size of the smaller repertoire. RTK rarefaction, the Chao1 estimator, and Recon v2.1 estimates of unobserved clonotypes were used to assess repertoire richness. Generation probabilities were computed with OLGA for all TCRbeta clonotypes obtained by the gDNA method from a few donors. TCRdb's version of the immuneACCESS table is confined to in-frame rearrangements and falls short of the full clone set. An unresolved V gene accounts for under half of the shortfall where checked; the remainder is of unknown origin. The V and J calls and clone size were taken over from that table, and D and trimming were inferred from the DNA. This sample lists millions of clones; 85% to 95% were detected once. Together, the top ten hold 0.13% of the sample.

Healthy HIV-negative adults with no recently reported acute infections or vaccinations were included as donors. Only Caucasian adults living in Nashville, Tennessee, USA were represented among the donors. Magnetic negative selection was used to enrich CD4+ T cells, after which naive cells were positively selected on CD45RA and the negative fraction became the memory subset. Blood was obtained by leukapheresis, after which PBMCs were separated by Ficoll-Histopaque density gradient centrifugation and cryopreserved in liquid nitrogen vapor phase. Analytical flow cytometry was used to check the purity and quantity of each magnetically sorted T cell population. From each sorted fraction, genomic DNA was isolated and quantified by UV absorbance on a Nanodrop 2000c. Trimming removed 7 bases from V and 0 bases from J, leaving 19 bases between the germline ends. CDR1 and CDR2 were assigned from the germline V gene (reference sequence) as WNHNN and SYGVQD. The CDR3 runs 17 residues from the cysteine to the phenylalanine. The read is trimmed to its CDR3 DNA, 51 bases read in frame from base 1.

With respect to this clone: Its antigen specificity is not known. No base-level quality is on record; no much larger clone is a single base apart.

The source material was naive CD4+ T cells sorted from blood. Reading the label with the study, this specimen's cell subset or site is: CD45RA+ positively selected. The rearrangement joined TRBV10-1 to TRBJ2-1, and possibly TRBD1, on 5 matching bases. The receptor was derived from a young man in good health. Here the CDR3 is given as CASNPGKTFPSYNEQFF. The nucleotides are TGCGCCAGCAACCCAGGGAAGACCTTCCCCTCCTACAATGAGCAGTTCTTC.